The T cell receptor (beta chain) under discussion was sequenced for a study of blood T cells in healthy people across ages. Concerning this clonotype itself: What it binds is unknown.

The CDR3 contains 17 residues. Germline V gives CDR1 LGHDT, CDR2 YNNKEL (reference sequence). Trimming stripped 2 bases from V and 0 bases from J, with 11 bases between. Through a sample-barcoded 5' primer and a J-beta primer mix, a second PCR was run for roughly 6 to 11 cycles. From the 5' RACE reads, TCRdb called clonotypes with MiXCR, one entry per CDR3 protein. The sample yields about 290,000 distinct CDR3 sequences, 25% to 30% seen once. General observations from the study: Any changes in expanded clonotypes were possibly confounded, as donor CMV status remained unknown. It was the long-lived donors that had more naive CD4+ cells and higher diversity than aged donors.

This TCR derives from a woman aged 70 to 79 in good health. Material for sequencing was blood. This chain uses TRBV3-1 with TRBJ2-6; D is undetermined. The CDR3: CASSQLSSSSGANVLTF. The CDR3 DNA is TGTGCCAGCAGCCAACTCTCTTCATCCTCTGGGGCCAACGTCCTGACTTTC. The complete variable domain, with remaining parts taken from reference TRBV3-1 and TRBJ2-6, reads DTAVSQTPKYLVTQMGNDKSIKCEQNLGHDTMYWYKQDSKKFLKIMFSYNNKELIINETVPNRFSPKSPDKAHLNLHINSLELGDSAVYFCASSQLSSSSGANVLTFGAGSRLTVL.